What follows are 31 T cell receptor beta chains derived from one specimen sequenced in a study of blood T cell repertoires in COVID-19. Using immunoSEQ multiplex PCR, the repertoire was profiled, and TCRdb retains in-frame clones only, with some absent. The table shows approximately 160,000 clones, with roughly 84% occurring only once. Source material: peripheral blood. The receptors stem from a woman in her sixties or seventies with acute or convalescent COVID-19.

The CDR3 coding sequence is TGTGCCAGTATTGCCGGGGGTTTCAACACTGAAGCTTTCTTT. It is translated as CASIAGGFNTEAFF. This chain joins TRBV19 and TRBJ1-1; TRBD1 is a possible D gene (5 bases). The CDR3 is made up of 14 amino acids. The ends were cut back, 7 bases at V and 2 bases at J, with 14 bases in the middle. Germline V gene data show CDR1 as LNHDA and CDR2 as SQIVND (reference sequence). Complete variable domain (other parts from reference TRBV19 and TRBJ1-1): DGGITQSPKYLFRKEGQNVTLSCEQNLNHDAMYWYRQDPGQGLRLIYYSQIVNDFQKGDIAEGYSVSREKKESFPLTVTSAQKNPTAFYLCASIAGGFNTEAFFGQGTRLTVV.

The V and J genes are TRBV24-1 and TRBJ2-1; 9 nucleotides match TRBD2. The CDR3 covers 16 residues. With 12 bases clipped from V and 2 bases from J, the junction kept 13 bases outside the gene matches. Germline assignment: CDR1 KGHDR and CDR2 SFDVKD. CDR3 region: CASCGRGGFTYNEQFF. DNA for the CDR3: TGTGCCTCTTGTGGGCGGGGGGGCTTCACCTACAATGAGCAGTTCTTC.

CDR3 in amino acids: CASSLAPGLYNEQFF. The CDR3 DNA follows: TGTGCCAGCAGCCTGGCCCCGGGACTTTACAATGAGCAGTTCTTC. The chain has TRBV5-5 and TRBJ2-1, with D possibly matching TRBD2 (6 bases). The CDR3 totals 15 residues. The germline V and J ends were trimmed by 4 bases and 4 bases, with 15 bases remaining between them. The germline V gene has CDR1 SGHKS and CDR2 YYEKEE (reference sequence). Variable domain in full (rest from reference TRBV5-5 and TRBJ2-1): DAGVTQSPTHLIKTRGQQVTLRCSPISGHKSVSWYQQVLGQGPQFIFQYYEKEERGRGNFPDRFSARQFPNYSSELNVNALLLGDSALYLCASSLAPGLYNEQFFGPGTRLTVL.

In this sample, this clone turned up once. The chain carries TRBV29-1 and TRBJ1-2; tentative D call: TRBD1 (6 bases). Germline V gene data show CDR1 as SQVTM and CDR2 as ANQGSEA. Trimming pared 0 bases from V and 4 bases from J, leaving 24 bases between. There are 18 residues in the CDR3. DNA of the CDR3: TGCAGCGTTGAAGAAAGGGGATGGACAGCGCAAGCCGGCTATGGCTACACCTTC. Protein: CSVEERGWTAQAGYGYTF.

The V call is TRBV6-5, the J call TRBJ1-4; the D gene is possibly TRBD1 (5 bases). CDR3 length equals 15 residues. Trimming took 6 bases from V and 0 from J, leaving 11 bases between them. Germline V gives CDR1 MNHEY, CDR2 SVGAGI. The CDR3 DNA sequence: TGTGCCAGCAGGGGGGGGACGGCAACTAATGAAAAACTGTTTTTT. It is translated as CASRGGTATNEKLFF.

The V and J genes are TRBV2 and TRBJ2-3; D might be TRBD2 (6 bases). Germline V lookup: CDR1 SNHLY, CDR2 FYNNEI. The CDR3 has 15 amino acids. V lost 6 bases and J lost 3, with 16 bases in between. CDR3 DNA sequence: TGTGCCAGCAGCCCAATGGAGGGGTGGACAGATACGCAGTATTTT. Amino acids: CASSPMEGWTDTQYF.

Details on this clone: The junction does not match germline at one end; this may be a read error. V usage is TRBV6-2 or TRBV6-3 and J usage is TRBJ2-1; D remains ambiguous. The length of the CDR3 is 11 residues. Germline V CDR1 and CDR2: MNHEY, SVGEGT. The CDR3 is CASSPLHERFF. CDR3 nucleotides: TGTGCCAGCAGCCCTCTCCATGAGCGGTTCTTC.

The rearrangement uses TRBV20-1 and TRBJ2-1; no clear D. The CDR3 contains 11 residues. CDR1 is DFQATT and CDR2 is SNEGSKA in the germline V gene (reference sequence). Trimming removed 6 bases at V and 10 bases at J, with 13 bases between. The CDR3 DNA is TGCAGTGCGTCTGTAGATGCAGAGCAGTTCTTC. Protein: CSASVDAEQFF.

With respect to this clone: A junction boundary mismatches the germline segment, possibly from a read error. The chain couples TRBV7-7 to TRBJ2-1; 13 bases map to TRBD2. The CDR3 contains 15 residues. From germline, CDR1 is SSHAT and CDR2 FNYEAQ (reference sequence). CDR3 DNA sequence: TGTGCTAGCAGCCCGGGGACTAGCGGGGTTAATGAGCAGTTCTTC. This encodes CASSPGTSGVNEQFF.

The rearrangement uses TRBV5-8 and TRBJ1-5; 8 bases line up with TRBD1. CDR1 and CDR2 from the germline V gene are SGHTS and YDEGEE. This CDR3 has 14 residues. V shed 3 bases, J shed 3 bases, and the junction held 2 bases outside the gene matches. CDR3: CASSSGGFNQPQHF. CDR3 coding DNA: TGTGCCAGCAGCTCAGGGGGCTTCAATCAGCCCCAGCATTTT.

V is TRBV3-1 (or the pseudogene TRBV3-2) and J is TRBJ1-2; TRBD1 aligns across 11 bases. The CDR3 has 17 amino acids. Looked up from germline, CDR1 is LGHDT and CDR2 is YNNKEL (reference sequence). V lost 2 bases to trimming and J lost 0 bases; unmatched junction nucleotides: 5. This chain's CDR3 is CASSQRTGGPSNYGYTF. The CDR3 region has the DNA TGTGCCAGCAGCCAAAGGACAGGGGGCCCCTCTAACTATGGCTACACCTTC.

The chain is built from TRBV11-2 and TRBJ1-4; TRBD1 aligns across 8 bases. Trimming cost V 5 bases and J 3 bases; bases outside gene matches: 2. Germline-derived CDR1 and CDR2 are SGHAT and FQNNGV. The CDR3 covers 14 residues. The CDR3 is CASSAQGANEKLFF. The DNA of the CDR3 is TGTGCCAGCAGCGCACAGGGGGCTAATGAAAAACTGTTTTTT.

The J gene is TRBJ2-7, the V gene TRBV6-5, with 8 nucleotides matching TRBD2. V lost 6 bases, J lost 2 bases, and 9 bases stayed unmatched. The germline V gene has CDR1 MNHEY and CDR2 SVGAGI. The CDR3 consists of 15 residues. The CDR3 sequence is CASSPGLAGPYEQYF. The CDR3 region has the DNA TGTGCCAGCAGCCCCGGGCTAGCGGGTCCCTACGAGCAGTACTTC.

The chain couples TRBV18 to TRBJ2-5; 11 nucleotides line up with TRBD1. The CDR3 runs 16 residues. The germline gives CDR1 KGHSH, CDR2 LQKENI. The junction had 5 bases not matched to a gene; V was cut back by 4 bases and J by 1 base. The CDR3 DNA reads as TGTGCCAGCTCACAAGGGGACAGGGGGATCCAAGAGACCCAGTACTTC. Translated: CASSQGDRGIQETQYF.

As DNA, the CDR3 is TGTGCCAGCAGCGTAGGACAGGGGGCGTTAAATAATTCACCCCTCCACTTT. It translates to CASSVGQGALNNSPLHF. The chain uses TRBV9 and TRBJ1-6; 10 bases agree with TRBD1. The CDR3 is 17 amino acids. Per germline, CDR1 SGDLS and CDR2 YYNGEE. V shed 0 bases and J 5 bases; nucleotides not matched to a gene: 5. Together with reference TRBV9 and TRBJ1-6, the CDR3 gives the full variable domain: DSGVTQTPKHLITATGQRVTLRCSPRSGDLSVYWYQQSLDQGLQFLIQYYNGEERAKGNILERFSAQQFPDLHSELNLSSLELGDSALYFCASSVGQGALNNSPLHFGNGTRLTVT.

The chain employs TRBV6-5 and TRBJ1-2, with D possibly being TRBD1 (6 bases). The CDR3 is 15 amino acids. V gave up 5 bases and J gave up 3 bases, with 16 bases separating them. Germline V gene lookup returns CDR1 MNHEY and CDR2 SVGAGI. The chain's CDR3 is CASSNPGGADYGYTF. The DNA of the CDR3 is TGTGCCAGCAGTAACCCCGGGGGGGCGGACTATGGCTACACCTTC.

This sequence joins TRBV20-1 and TRBJ1-2; D might be TRBD1 (6 bases). V was clipped by 8 bases and J by 8 bases, with 15 bases between them. The CDR3 runs 11 residues. CDR1 is DFQATT and CDR2 is SNEGSKA in the germline V gene (reference sequence). The CDR3 is CSTPGEGGYTF. The CDR3 DNA reads as TGCAGTACCCCAGGGGAGGGCGGCTACACCTTC.

The V and J genes are TRBV11-3 and TRBJ2-2; D call uncertain. The ends were cut back, 0 bases at V and 0 bases at J, with 11 bases in the middle. The CDR3 is 17 residues long. Per germline, CDR1 SGHNT and CDR2 YENEEA. This chain's CDR3 is CASSLDSRSANTGELFF. The CDR3 region has the DNA TGTGCCAGCAGCTTAGATAGCAGATCCGCGAACACCGGGGAGCTGTTTTTT.

The V and J genes are TRBV12-2 and TRBJ1-1; no DNA check was done on the table's D call, TRBD1. TRBV12-2 is tagged as a pseudogene. The CDR3 runs to 16 residues. As DNA, the CDR3 is TGTGCAAGTCGCTTACACGGGACAGGGCCGAACACTGAAGCTTTCTTT. As protein: CASRLHGTGPNTEAFF.

The rearrangement uses TRBV10-1 and TRBJ1-1; 11 bases map to TRBD1. Germline V lookup: CDR1 WNHNN, CDR2 SYGVQD (reference sequence). The CDR3 is 16 amino acids. Unmatched junction bases numbered 7, after V lost 1 base and J lost 6 bases. The CDR3 coding sequence is TGCGCCAGCAGTGAGTTGCCGGGACAGGGGGACGCTGAAGCTTTCTTT. Protein: CASSELPGQGDAEAFF.

V and J are TRBV7-2 and TRBJ2-3, with a weak D call TRBD2 (5 bases). Trimming shortened V by 3 bases and J by 5 bases, and 6 bases separated the two germline ends. The CDR3 loop spans 12 amino acids. Germline assignment: CDR1 SGHTA and CDR2 FQGNSA. Here the CDR3 DNA reads TGTGCCAGCAGCTTTGAGGGAGATACGCAGTATTTT. Protein product: CASSFEGDTQYF.

The chain employs TRBV9 and TRBJ2-1; 8 nucleotides agree with TRBD1. CDR3 length equals 19 residues. Per germline, CDR1 SGDLS and CDR2 YYNGEE. Unmatched junction bases numbered 13, after V lost 0 bases and J lost 2 bases. CDR3: CASSVVTGGLSNPYNEQFF. The CDR3 bases are TGTGCCAGCAGCGTAGTCACAGGGGGATTATCAAACCCCTACAATGAGCAGTTCTTC.

V is TRBV5-4 and J is TRBJ2-3; TRBD2 matches at 9 bases. With V trimmed by 4 bases and J by 1 base, 4 bases remained unmatched. Germline V CDR1 and CDR2: SGHNT, YYREEE (reference sequence). The CDR3 is 15 residues long. The CDR3 is CASSRAGGRTDTQYF. The CDR3 nucleotides are TGTGCCAGCAGCCGAGCGGGGGGCCGCACAGATACGCAGTATTTT.

V and J are TRBV29-1 and TRBJ2-1; 7 nucleotides line up with TRBD2. The CDR3 spans 21 residues. Trimming removed 4 bases from V and 0 bases from J; junction bases left unmatched: 24. Germline CDR1 reads SQVTM; CDR2 reads ANQGSEA. The CDR3 reads CSVVQKRRGLSPPSSYNEQFF. In DNA form, the CDR3 reads TGCAGCGTTGTCCAAAAAAGGAGGGGACTATCCCCGCCAAGCTCCTACAATGAGCAGTTCTTC.

The chain couples TRBV19 to TRBJ1-6; tentative D call: TRBD1 (5 bases). The length of the CDR3 is 13 residues. Germline V gives CDR1 LNHDA, CDR2 SQIVND (reference sequence). The V end lost 4 bases, the J end lost 10 bases, and 11 bases lay between the germline ends. CDR3 bases: TGTGCCAGTAGTACCCTTCAGGGCTCACCCCTCCACTTT. Protein: CASSTLQGSPLHF.

This clone was observed a handful of times. This sequence joins TRBV27 and TRBJ1-2; the match to TRBD1 covers 7 bases. Germline V gene sequence: CDR1 MNHEY, CDR2 SMNVEV (reference sequence). The CDR3 is 15 residues long. The V and J ends lost 6 bases and 4 bases, in that order; junction bases with no gene match: 11. In DNA form, the CDR3 reads TGTGCCAGCAGCCGCAACCGGGACAGCTTCTATGGCTACACCTTC. Its protein is CASSRNRDSFYGYTF.

This clone came up once. The chain combines TRBV6-5 with TRBJ2-1; 8 bases agree with TRBD1. CDR3 size: 13 residues. CDR1 and CDR2 from the germline V gene are MNHEY and SVGAGI. V shed 7 bases, J shed 7 bases, and the junction held 6 bases outside the gene matches. CDR3 coding DNA: TGTGCCAGCATAAAGACAGGGGCGAATGAGCAGTTCTTC. Protein product: CASIKTGANEQFF.

The genes are TRBV19 and TRBJ2-7, with 7 bases aligning to TRBD1. Germline assignment: CDR1 LNHDA and CDR2 SQIVND (reference sequence). The CDR3 is 15 amino acids. V lost 6 bases and J lost 2; bases outside the gene matches: 10. CDR3 protein: CASSLTDRDPYEQYF. The CDR3 nucleotides read TGTGCCAGTAGCCTAACCGACAGGGACCCCTACGAGCAGTACTTC.

The chain joins TRBV5-1 to TRBJ2-6, with 8 bases matching TRBD1. The CDR3 covers 19 residues. CDR1 and CDR2 from the germline V gene are SGHRS and YFSETQ. The junction had 12 bases not matched to a gene; V was cut back by 4 bases and J by 0 bases. CDR3 DNA: TGCGCCAGCAGCCCCGAAGGACAGGGAGGATTCTCTGGGGCCAACGTCCTGACTTTC. Translated: CASSPEGQGGFSGANVLTF.

The chain joins TRBV12-3 or TRBV12-4 to TRBJ2-5; D is possibly TRBD1 (5 bases). The ends were cut back, 6 bases at V and 4 bases at J, with 9 bases in the middle. The CDR3 spans 12 residues. Here the CDR3 reads CASRGVGETQYF. DNA of the CDR3: TGTGCCAGCAGAGGGGTAGGAGAGACCCAGTACTTC.

This chain joins TRBV9 and TRBJ2-2, with D unclear. The CDR3 runs 12 residues. In germline, CDR1 is SGDLS, CDR2 YYNGEE. V lost 4 bases and J 6 bases, leaving 7 bases between the germline ends. The CDR3: CASSQTSGELFF. CDR3 in DNA: TGTGCCAGCAGCCAGACTTCCGGGGAGCTGTTTTTT.